The T cell receptor (beta chain) under discussion was sequenced for a study of glioma-infiltrating T cells. Notes on the study in general: Gliomas, especially low-grade, showed above-expected tissue-blood divergence; non-neoplastic patients showed below. CDR3 overlap between tissue and blood was very small.

V was cut by 6 bases and J by 5 bases, with 11 bases left in between. The CDR3 length is 13 residues. Germline V gene lookup returns CDR1 SNHLY and CDR2 FYNNEI. This clonotype was seen a few times. Its cognate antigen is unknown. TCR alpha and beta CDR3 regions were amplified from RNA using iRepertoire nested multiplex PCR. For one-step reverse transcription and amplification, about 90-400 ng of tissue mRNA or PBMC total RNA was used. TCRdb reprocessed the multiplex PCR reads with MiXCR, giving one entry per CDR3 protein. The sample yields roughly 120,000 distinct CDR3 sequences, more than 20% seen once.

This chain links TRBV2 with TRBJ2-1, with D possibly TRBD2 on 6 matching bases. The sample consisted of glioma tissue, nonneoplastic brain tissue, or PBMCs (not recorded which). The receptor was derived from a human donor with low-grade glioma or glioblastoma, undergoing nonglioma brain surgery, or in good health (not recorded which). The CDR3 protein is CASSRDFNNEQFF. CDR3 nucleotide sequence: TGTGCCAGCAGCAGGGACTTCAACAATGAGCAGTTCTTC.